These 24 T cell receptor beta chains were sequenced from one sample in a study of radiation and T cells in renal cell carcinoma. Described time point: blood 2 weeks post-SBRT. Documented treatment: 15 Gy SBRT to primary tumor, nephrectomy 4 weeks later. The protocol was immunoSEQ multiplex PCR, while the TCRdb copy is restricted to in-frame clones and leaves out a portion. This table has 60,000 to 65,000 clones, around 81% appearing once. Here the sequenced sample was blood, taken from a patient whose treatment included radiotherapy and nephrectomy. The receptors were gathered from a man aged 55 to 70 with renal cell carcinoma.

The J gene is TRBJ1-4, the V gene TRBV10-2; D remains ambiguous. The CDR3 totals 15 residues. V dropped 3 bases and J dropped 6 bases, with 14 bases sitting between them. The germline V gene encodes CDR1 WSHSY and CDR2 SAAADI. CDR3 nucleotide sequence: TGCGCCAGCAGTGACCTCGGTAATGCCCATGAAAAACTGTTTTTT. Encoded protein: CASSDLGNAHEKLFF.

The V call is TRBV6-5, the J call TRBJ1-2, with D unclear. Germline V gene data show CDR1 as MNHEY and CDR2 as SVGAGI. V was clipped by 2 bases and J by 6 bases, with 16 bases between them. CDR3 size: 15 residues. As DNA, the CDR3 is TGTGCCAGCAGTTACCCTCCGGCAGGCGACCATGGCTACACCTTC. This encodes CASSYPPAGDHGYTF.

The J gene is TRBJ1-2, the V gene TRBV28; D unclear. V was clipped by 8 bases and J by 0 bases, with 7 bases between them. CDR1 and CDR2 (germline): MDHEN, SYDVKM. CDR3 length: 12 residues. The CDR3 loop reads CASRTANYGYTF. The CDR3 DNA reads as TGTGCCAGCCGAACTGCTAACTATGGCTACACCTTC.

The rearrangement joins TRBV7-9 to TRBJ1-3, with no clear D. The V and J ends lost 3 bases and 3 bases respectively, with 6 bases between them. This CDR3 has 13 residues. The germline CDR1 and CDR2 sequences are SEHNR and FQNEAQ (reference sequence). CDR3 DNA sequence: TGTGCCAGCAGCTTCAGCGTTGGAAACACCATATATTTT. It is translated as CASSFSVGNTIYF.

The chain combines TRBV7-8 with TRBJ2-3; 11 nucleotides line up with TRBD2. This CDR3 region has 15 residues. V dropped 3 bases and J dropped 7; count of bases not matched to a gene: 6. CDR1 SGHVS and CDR2 FQNEAQ come from the germline V gene. In DNA form, the CDR3 reads TGTGCCAGCAGCTTTTCTAGCGGGGGGAGCAATACGCAGTATTTT. Its translation: CASSFSSGGSNTQYF.

CDR3 region: CASSQTGNSPLHF. In DNA, the CDR3 is TGTGCCAGTAGTCAGACGGGTAATTCACCCCTCCACTTT. The chain joins TRBV19 to TRBJ1-6; no reliable D call. This CDR3 comprises 13 residues. Trimming removed 5 bases from V and 6 bases from J, with 8 bases in between. Germline V gene sequence: CDR1 LNHDA, CDR2 SQIVND (reference sequence).

CDR3 region: CASSSDPGLDNFYEQYV. CDR3 nucleotides: TGTGCCAGCAGCTCAGACCCGGGACTAGATAATTTTTACGAGCAGTACGTC. The chain carries TRBV7-8 and TRBJ2-7, with TRBD2 matching over 8 bases. The CDR3 is 17 residues long. V shed 4 bases and J 4 bases; nucleotides not matched to a gene: 15. The V gene's germline CDR1 is SGHVS and CDR2 FQNEAQ.

The chain couples TRBV7-9 to TRBJ2-2; tentative D call: TRBD2 (5 bases). Looked up from germline, CDR1 is SEHNR and CDR2 is FQNEAQ (reference sequence). V lost 0 bases and J 2 bases, leaving 13 bases between the germline ends. The CDR3 contains 17 residues. The CDR3 nucleotides are TGTGCCAGCAGCTTAGCCCGGACTGGATTAAACACCGGGGAGCTGTTTTTT. It encodes CASSLARTGLNTGELFF.

The rearrangement uses TRBV10-1 and TRBJ2-5; D is undetermined. This CDR3 comprises 13 residues. The V end lost 0 bases, the J end lost 3 bases, and 5 bases lay between the germline ends. In germline, CDR1 is WNHNN, CDR2 SYGVQD (reference sequence). In DNA, the CDR3 is TGCGCCAGCAGTGAGTCGCAGGAAGAGACCCAGTACTTC. Translated: CASSESQEETQYF.

This clone turned up a few times. The chain joins TRBV6-6 to TRBJ2-5, with a possible D match to TRBD2 (5 bases). Trimming cost V 2 bases and J 4 bases, with 8 bases left between them. The germline V gene has CDR1 MNHNY and CDR2 SVGAGI (reference sequence). This CDR3 region has 13 residues. As DNA, the CDR3 is TGTGCCAGCAGTTACGACTACTTAGAGACCCAGTACTTC. Translated: CASSYDYLETQYF.

As DNA, the CDR3 is TGTGCCAGTAGTATAGATAGGGCAAGTTCGGAGACCCAGTACTTC. Protein sequence: CASSIDRASSETQYF. J is TRBJ2-5 and V is TRBV19; no reliable D call. Germline V gene data show CDR1 as LNHDA and CDR2 as SQIVND (reference sequence). The germline V and J ends were trimmed by 0 bases and 5 bases, with 13 bases remaining between them. This CDR3 region has 15 residues.

This chain joins TRBV14 and TRBJ1-1; 8 bases are a match to TRBD1. The V gene end was trimmed by 1 base and the J gene end by 4 bases; junction bases not matched to a gene: 8. CDR1 and CDR2 (germline): SGHDN, FVKESK. The CDR3 loop spans 16 amino acids. The CDR3 DNA reads TGTGCCAGCAGCCAAGGGACAGGGATGTTGGGCACTGAAGCTTTCTTT. Residues: CASSQGTGMLGTEAFF.

CDR3 loop: CASSPSGGSTDTQYF. CDR3 nucleotides: TGTGCCAGCAGCCCCAGCGGGGGAAGCACAGATACGCAGTATTTT. V is TRBV7-7 and J is TRBJ2-3; 8 nucleotides agree with TRBD2. Trimming took 5 bases from V and 0 from J; bases not matched to a gene: 4. The CDR3 is 15 residues long. Germline-derived CDR1 and CDR2 are SSHAT and FNYEAQ (reference sequence).

This chain links TRBV7-2 with TRBJ1-2, with D perhaps matching TRBD1 (6 bases). Germline CDR1 is SGHTA and CDR2 is FQGNSA. Trimming took 3 bases from V and 7 from J, leaving 12 bases between them. This CDR3 contains 13 residues. CDR3 nucleotides: TGTGCCAGCAGCTTTGGAGGGGGAGGTGGCTACACCTTC. Translating gives CASSFGGGGGYTF.

The chain has TRBV11-3 and TRBJ2-7; TRBD2 might be the D (5 bases). V was clipped by 5 bases and J by 5 bases, with 16 bases between them. From germline, CDR1 is SGHNT and CDR2 YENEEA. The CDR3 is made up of 14 amino acids. The CDR3 bases are TGTGCCAGCAGCGGTTCCGGGGTTCGGGACGAGCAGTACTTC. Amino acid sequence: CASSGSGVRDEQYF.

The chain joins TRBV5-4 to TRBJ2-2, with D tentatively TRBD1 (5 bases). The CDR3 is 17 amino acids. CDR1 is SGHNT and CDR2 is YYREEE in the germline V gene (reference sequence). The V and J ends lost 0 bases and 0 bases respectively, with 12 bases between them. DNA for the CDR3: TGTGCCAGCAGCTTGGTTATTCAGGGCCCGAACACCGGGGAGCTGTTTTTT. Translating gives CASSLVIQGPNTGELFF.

This clone was found once. The rearrangement uses TRBV18 and TRBJ2-6; the D call may be TRBD1 or TRBD2 (5 bases each). Germline loops: CDR1 KGHSH, CDR2 LQKENI. Trimming cost V 3 bases and J 2 bases, with 8 bases left between them. The CDR3 is made up of 15 amino acids. The CDR3 spells CASSPGTTGANVLTF. The CDR3, as DNA: TGTGCCAGCTCACCGGGGACGACTGGGGCCAACGTCCTGACTTTC.

The V call is TRBV18, the J call TRBJ2-3; a weak D match, TRBD2 (6 bases). Germline V gene lookup returns CDR1 KGHSH and CDR2 LQKENI. V dropped 6 bases and J dropped 4 bases, with 14 bases sitting between them. The CDR3 spans 14 residues. CDR3 DNA sequence: TGTGCCAGCTCGCGGGACTCCCAATCAGATACGCAGTATTTT. Protein product: CASSRDSQSDTQYF.

The V gene is TRBV5-4, the J gene TRBJ1-1; a weak D match, TRBD1 (5 bases). V lost 1 base and J lost 8, with 15 bases in between. The CDR3 contains 14 residues. CDR1 is SGHNT, CDR2 YYREEE, per germline (reference sequence). Written as DNA, the CDR3 is TGTGCCAGCAGCTTGTTCACCGAGAACAGGGAAGCTTTCTTT. As protein: CASSLFTENREAFF.

This chain links TRBV18 with TRBJ1-1; 12 bases agree with TRBD1. CDR1 is KGHSH, CDR2 LQKENI, per germline. The CDR3 has 17 amino acids. Losses at the gene ends were 5 bases for V and 3 bases for J; bases not matched to a gene: 10. CDR3 DNA sequence: TGTGCCAGCTCAACCTATACGGGACAGGGGGCTGACACTGAAGCTTTCTTT. Amino acid sequence: CASSTYTGQGADTEAFF. Complete variable domain (other parts from reference TRBV18 and TRBJ1-1): NAGVMQNPRHLVRRRGQEARLRCSPMKGHSHVYWYRQLPEEGLKFMVYLQKENIIDESGMPKERFSAEFPKEGPSILRIQQVVRGDSAAYFCASSTYTGQGADTEAFFGQGTRLTVV.

V is TRBV5-1 and J is TRBJ1-2; D is uncertain. The V end lost 0 bases, the J end lost 4 bases, and 19 bases lay between the germline ends. CDR1 and CDR2 (germline): SGHRS, YFSETQ. The CDR3 has 17 residues. CDR3 sequence: CASSLAADASLGYGYTF. The CDR3 nucleotides read TGCGCCAGCAGCTTGGCCGCAGACGCGTCCCTAGGCTATGGCTACACCTTC.

The chain links TRBV18 to TRBJ1-2; the D gene is possibly TRBD1 (5 bases). The CDR3 length is 15 residues. V lost 1 base to trimming and J lost 2 bases, with 11 bases between them. The germline V gene encodes CDR1 KGHSH and CDR2 LQKENI. The CDR3 DNA follows: TGTGCCAGCTCACCACACGGGGCCGCGAACTATGGCTACACCTTC. Translation: CASSPHGAANYGYTF.

This clone was found once. The same CDR3 is also encoded by other DNA sequences in this sample. The V call is TRBV29-1, the J call TRBJ2-2; 8 bases fit TRBD1. The trim removed 1 base at V and 8 bases at J, leaving 6 bases unmatched. CDR3 length: 14 residues. CDR1 and CDR2 from the germline V gene are SQVTM and ANQGSEA. The CDR3 coding sequence is TGCAGCGTTGAAGCCGGGACAGGATTAGGGGAGCTGTTTTTT. Translated: CSVEAGTGLGELFF.

This chain connects TRBV20-1 to TRBJ2-5; a weak D match, TRBD2 (5 bases). The CDR3 contains 10 residues. From germline, CDR1 is DFQATT and CDR2 SNEGSKA (reference sequence). In DNA, the CDR3 is TGCAGGCGGCGGGAAGAGACCCAGTACTTC. As protein: CRRREETQYF.